These T cell receptor beta chains were read from a single sample in a study of CD8 T cells in Susac syndrome. MiXCR was run by TCRdb on the immunoSEQ multiplex PCR reads, yielding one entry per CDR3 protein. The sample holds 130,000 to 150,000 distinct CDR3 sequences, roughly 95% seen once. Sample: CD4+ T cells from PBMCs. These receptors came from a human donor in good health. The CDR3 runs from the conserved cysteine through the conserved F or W. A D gene is named only where the DNA matches it firmly. Size is stated for part of the rows, as once, few or many counts, or as a class when the clone is expanded.

V,size,D,J,DNA,CDR3
TRBV20-1,.,.,TRBJ1-1,TGCAGTGCCGTTACCCCTCGGGATAACACTGAAGCTTTCTTT,CSAVTPRDNTEAFF
TRBV20-1,.,.,TRBJ2-1,TGCAGTGCTACATCTGGAGATTGGCAGTTCTTC,CSATSGDWQFF
TRBV5-1,.,.,TRBJ1-2,TGCGCCAGCCGAACGCGGGCGGAGGGCTATGGCTACACCTTC,CASRTRAEGYGYTF
TRBV27,.,TRBD2,TRBJ2-5,TGTGCCAGCAGTTTGACTAGCGGGAGGGGATTGAATCAAGAGACCCAGTACTTC,CASSLTSGRGLNQETQYF
TRBV5-1,once,.,TRBJ2-7,TGCGCCAGCAGCTTGGCCGGAGGCACCTCCTACGAGCAGTACTTC,CASSLAGGTSYEQYF
TRBV10-3,.,.,TRBJ1-5,TGTGCCATCAGGCCAGATAGCAATCAGCCCCAGCATTTT,CAIRPDSNQPQHF
TRBV25-1,.,.,TRBJ1-3,TGTGCCAGCAGTGAATTTCTCGGGGGGCTTGGTGGAAACACCATATATTTT,CASSEFLGGLGGNTIYF
TRBV3-1,.,TRBD1,TRBJ1-5,TGTGCCAGCAGCCAAGTGGGGGGACAGGCTCCCAATCAGCCCCAGCATTTT,CASSQVGGQAPNQPQHF
TRBV7-9,.,TRBD1,TRBJ2-7,TGTGCCAGCAGCTTTAGCAGGGGGCAAGGCGAGCAGTACTTC,CASSFSRGQGEQYF
TRBV3-1,.,.,TRBJ2-6,TGTGCCAGCACCCGGGGTACGGTAGACGGGGCCAACGTCCTGACTTTC,CASTRGTVDGANVLTF
TRBV4-2,.,.,TRBJ1-2,TGTGCCAGCAGCCCTAAACCAGGGGAAGAGGGGGGCTACACCTTC,CASSPKPGEEGGYTF
TRBV18,.,.,TRBJ2-7,TGTGCCAGCTCACCGCGGAGTTACGAGCAGTACTTC,CASSPRSYEQYF
TRBV6-2/TRBV6-3,.,.,TRBJ2-1,TGTGCCAGCAGCCAGGACCACAATGAGCAGTTCTTC,CASSQDHNEQFF
TRBV6-1,.,.,TRBJ1-3,TGTGCCAGCAGTGAACGGCAGGGTGTGTACACCATATATTTT,CASSERQGVYTIYF
TRBV20-1,once,.,TRBJ2-7,TGCAGTGCTAGACAGGAATACGAGCAGTACTTC,CSARQEYEQYF
TRBV12-3/TRBV12-4,.,.,TRBJ2-5,TGTGCCAGCACTCCTACTAGGGAAGAGACCCAGTACTTC,CASTPTREETQYF
TRBV19,once,TRBD1,TRBJ2-4,TGTGCCAGTAGTAGGCCCCGGGACAGGGGGAGAAACATTCAGTACTTC,CASSRPRDRGRNIQYF
TRBV12-3/TRBV12-4,.,.,TRBJ1-2,TGTGCCAGCAGTTTCAGAGGGAAATTCGGCTATGGCTACACCTTC,CASSFRGKFGYGYTF
TRBV3-1,.,.,TRBJ2-2,TGTGCCAGCAGCCGACAGACCGGGGAGCTGTTTTTT,CASSRQTGELFF
TRBV2,.,.,TRBJ1-1,TGTGCCAGCAGGGACTGGGAAGGCACTGAAGCTTTCTTT,CASRDWEGTEAFF
TRBV4-1,.,TRBD2,TRBJ2-2,TGCGCCAGCAGCCAAGATATAGGACTAGCGGACAACACCGGGGAGCTGTTTTTT,CASSQDIGLADNTGELFF
TRBV30,.,.,TRBJ1-5,TGTGCCTGGGGGAGGGCCGGGCCCCAGCATTTT,CAWGRAGPQHF
TRBV3-1,.,TRBD2,TRBJ2-5,TGTGCCAGCAGCCAGGGGACTAGCGGGATGGCGACCCAGTACTTC,CASSQGTSGMATQYF
TRBV29-1,once,TRBD2,TRBJ2-1,TGCAGCGTTGAAAGCGGGAGGTCAACCGGGGGCGATGAGCAGTTCTTC,CSVESGRSTGGDEQFF
TRBV5-6,.,.,TRBJ2-5,TGTGCCAGCAGCTTGCGGGGTAAAGAGACCCAGTACTTC,CASSLRGKETQYF
TRBV5-1,.,.,TRBJ1-1,TGCGCCAGCAGCTTGCTGGGGATCACTGAAGCTTTCTTT,CASSLLGITEAFF
TRBV20-1,once,.,TRBJ2-7,TGCAGTGCTGGAGAGCCCCTTTACGAGCAGTACTTC,CSAGEPLYEQYF
TRBV7-2,.,.,TRBJ2-3,TGTGCCAGCATCAAATTCAACCGGGCAGATACGCAGTATTTT,CASIKFNRADTQYF
TRBV30,.,.,TRBJ2-7,TGTGCCTGGAGTGTACTACAGGGCTCCTACGAGCAGTACTTC,CAWSVLQGSYEQYF
TRBV9,.,.,TRBJ2-7,TGTGCCAGCAGCTTCGACTCCTACGAGCAGTACTTC,CASSFDSYEQYF
TRBV9,.,.,TRBJ2-1,TGTGCCAGCAGCGTAGTAGGGACGTCCAATGAGCAGTTCTTC,CASSVVGTSNEQFF
TRBV19,.,TRBD1,TRBJ1-2,TGTGCCAGCACGGACAGGTACGGCTACACCTTC,CASTDRYGYTF
TRBV5-1,.,TRBD2,TRBJ2-7,TGCGCCAGCAGCCGACTAGCGGATAAGTACGAGCAGTACTTC,CASSRLADKYEQYF
TRBV20-1,.,.,TRBJ2-4,TGCAGTGCTTATAGGACTACCCAAAACATTCAGTACTTC,CSAYRTTQNIQYF
TRBV20-1,once,.,TRBJ2-7,TGCAGTGCTAGAGATCTTATTAGCTACGAGCAGTACTTC,CSARDLISYEQYF